One and the same sample provided the 26 T cell receptor beta chains below, sequenced in a study of cytomegalovirus exposure and HLA in healthy donors. Generated by immunoSEQ multiplex PCR, the TCRdb table keeps only in-frame clones and is missing some. The sample contains approximately 160,000 clones, around 81% of which appear only once. Sample: PBMCs. These receptors all come from a man in his thirties or forties in good health and CMV-seropositive.

CDR3 loop: CASSSRTSGVDEQFF. CDR3 in DNA: TGTGCCAGCAGTTCCCGGACTAGCGGGGTCGATGAGCAGTTCTTC. The chain employs TRBV27 and TRBJ2-1; 12 bases match TRBD2. V dropped 4 bases and J dropped 8; count of bases not matched to a gene: 6. Germline V gene data show CDR1 as MNHEY and CDR2 as SMNVEV (reference sequence). The CDR3 spans 15 residues.

The rearrangement joins TRBV19 to TRBJ1-1, with D maybe TRBD1 (5 bases). The CDR3 spans 13 residues. The germline CDR1 and CDR2 sequences are LNHDA and SQIVND (reference sequence). Between the trimmed V and J ends, which lost 5 bases and 2 bases, there was a span of 9 bases. This CDR3 reads CASSDSVNTEAFF. Written as DNA, the CDR3 is TGTGCCAGTAGTGACAGCGTCAACACTGAAGCTTTCTTT.

The rearrangement links TRBV2 to TRBJ1-5, with D tentatively TRBD1 (6 bases). The CDR3 loop spans 15 amino acids. In germline, CDR1 is SNHLY, CDR2 FYNNEI. V lost 6 bases to trimming and J lost 6 bases, with 18 bases between them. In nucleotides, the CDR3 is TGTGCCAGCAGGGTTGGTGCAGGGGTGGGTCAGCCCCAGCATTTT. It specifies CASRVGAGVGQPQHF.

This chain links TRBV7-2 with TRBJ2-5; 7 bases match TRBD1. The germline V gene encodes CDR1 SGHTA and CDR2 FQGNSA. The CDR3 totals 14 residues. The junction had 6 bases not matched to a gene; V was cut back by 4 bases and J by 4 bases. The CDR3 sequence: CASSSRQGRETQYF. CDR3 DNA sequence: TGTGCCAGCAGCTCCCGACAGGGAAGAGAGACCCAGTACTTC.

The chain uses TRBV7-2 and TRBJ1-2, with D tentatively TRBD1 (6 bases). This CDR3 is 17 amino acids long. Per germline, CDR1 SGHTA and CDR2 FQGNSA. Trimming took 5 bases from V and 2 from J, leaving 21 bases between them. CDR3 sequence (DNA): TGTGCCAGCAGCCCCCGATCCGGGTTGCAGGGGAACTATGGCTACACCTTC. It specifies CASSPRSGLQGNYGYTF.

The V and J genes are TRBV12-5 and TRBJ2-5; 8 bases line up with TRBD2. This CDR3 is built from 15 residues. V gave up 7 bases and J gave up 5 bases; unmatched junction bases: 12. Germline values: CDR1 LGHNT, CDR2 FRNRAP. The CDR3 loop reads CASASRGGRFETQYF. The CDR3 nucleotides are TGTGCTAGTGCGTCCCGGGGGGGCAGGTTTGAGACCCAGTACTTC.

The V call is TRBV25-1, the J call TRBJ1-1, with TRBD1 matching over 11 bases. V shed 6 bases, J shed 7 bases, and the junction held 10 bases outside the gene matches. The CDR3 covers 15 residues. Germline CDR1 reads MGHDK; CDR2 reads SYGVNS. In DNA, the CDR3 is TGTGCCAGCAGCCCCCTGGACAGGGGGCAAGGTGAAGCTTTCTTT. Translation: CASSPLDRGQGEAFF.

V is TRBV19 and J is TRBJ1-1; D not resolved. Trimming stripped 6 bases from V and 1 base from J, with 9 bases between. CDR1 is LNHDA and CDR2 is SQIVND in the germline V gene (reference sequence). The CDR3 contains 13 residues. CDR3 nucleotides: TGTGCCAGTAGACCCCCAGGGAACACTGAAGCTTTCTTT. Protein: CASRPPGNTEAFF.

This clone was detected a few times. The chain employs TRBV7-9 and TRBJ1-2; TRBD1 matches 8 bases. The CDR3 covers 12 residues. V shed 3 bases and J 12 bases; nucleotides not matched to a gene: 6. Germline values: CDR1 SEHNR, CDR2 FQNEAQ (reference sequence). CDR3 bases: TGTGCCAGCAGCTTGGATACAGGGGGAGACACCTTC. It translates to CASSLDTGGDTF.

The chain recombines TRBV9 with TRBJ1-2; 12 bases map to TRBD1. Germline CDR1 reads SGDLS; CDR2 reads YYNGEE. The junction had 12 bases not matched to a gene; V was cut back by 5 bases and J by 4 bases. The CDR3 extends over 17 amino acids. The CDR3 is CASSPGTGGLLVYGYTF. As DNA, the CDR3 is TGTGCCAGCAGTCCAGGGACAGGGGGCCTTCTAGTCTATGGCTACACCTTC.

This sequence joins TRBV6-5 and TRBJ2-7; 11 bases are shared with TRBD1. Trimming took 7 bases from V and 7 from J; bases not matched to a gene: 12. The CDR3 consists of 15 residues. Germline CDR1 MNHEY, CDR2 SVGAGI. The CDR3 sequence is CASKAGTGGEKEQYF. The CDR3 nucleotides are TGTGCCAGCAAAGCCGGGACAGGGGGGGAGAAGGAGCAGTACTTC.

This chain uses TRBV4-1 with TRBJ1-5; TRBD1 might be the D (5 bases). The CDR3 is 14 amino acids. CDR1 is MGHRA, CDR2 YSYEKL, per germline. Deletions cut 4 bases from V and 4 bases from J, with 11 bases between. The DNA for the CDR3 is TGCGCCAGCAGCCCCGGACATAAGAATCAGCCCCAGCATTTT. Its protein is CASSPGHKNQPQHF.

The rearrangement links TRBV5-1 to TRBJ1-1, with 7 bases lining up with TRBD1. J gave up 5 bases and V 4 bases, and 5 bases lay outside the gene matches. Per the germline V gene, CDR1 is SGHRS and CDR2 is YFSETQ. The CDR3 sequence is 13 residues long. The CDR3 DNA follows: TGCGCCAGCAGCCTACAGGGGAGGACTGAAGCTTTCTTT. Translated, it gives CASSLQGRTEAFF.

The genes are TRBV11-3 and TRBJ2-1; a possible D gene is TRBD2 (5 bases). CDR1 and CDR2 from the germline V gene are SGHNT and YENEEA. The CDR3 is 15 residues long. Trimming shortened V by 1 base and J by 8 bases, and 15 bases separated the two germline ends. The DNA of the CDR3 is TGTGCCAGCAGCTTAGGTGGTAGGAGGATCGATGAGCAGTTCTTC. It codes for CASSLGGRRIDEQFF.

This clone was observed a few times. The chain links TRBV28 to TRBJ1-2; TRBD1 matches 7 bases. The CDR3 runs 13 residues. Germline V gene sequence: CDR1 MDHEN, CDR2 SYDVKM. Trimming at V came to 7 bases and at J to 3 bases, leaving 5 bases not matched to a gene. In DNA form, the CDR3 reads TGTGCCAGCATAGGCAGGGGGGACTATGGCTACACCTTC. Its translation: CASIGRGDYGYTF.

This chain links TRBV27 with TRBJ2-5; no clear D. CDR3 length: 12 residues. The germline V and J ends were trimmed by 5 bases and 0 bases, with 4 bases remaining between them. In germline, CDR1 is MNHEY, CDR2 SMNVEV (reference sequence). This CDR3 reads CASSLDQETQYF. In nucleotides, the CDR3 is TGTGCCAGCAGTCTAGACCAAGAGACCCAGTACTTC.

The chain couples TRBV7-2 to TRBJ1-2; 8 positions agree with TRBD1. CDR1 SGHTA and CDR2 FQGNSA come from the germline V gene. This CDR3 has 13 residues. Germline trimming cut 6 bases from V and 6 bases from J; bases unmatched to any gene: 6. The CDR3 here is CASRQNRGDGYTF. As DNA, the CDR3 is TGTGCCAGCAGGCAAAACAGGGGGGATGGCTACACCTTC.

The chain combines TRBV6-5 with TRBJ1-1, with D possibly matching TRBD1 (6 bases). The CDR3 runs to 15 residues. Germline assignment: CDR1 MNHEY and CDR2 SVGAGI. V gave up 2 bases and J gave up 8 bases, with 18 bases separating them. Written as DNA, the CDR3 is TGTGCCAGCAGTTACATCACGGGGGGCCGCCGCGAAGCTTTCTTT. Protein product: CASSYITGGRREAFF.

This clone was observed a few times. This chain joins TRBV30 and TRBJ1-2; TRBD1 aligns across 10 bases. CDR3 length: 14 residues. Trimming cost V 2 bases and J 4 bases; bases outside gene matches: 4. Germline lookup yields CDR1 GTSNPN and CDR2 SVGIG (reference sequence). The CDR3 bases are TGTGCCTGGAGTCGGGACAGGGGAGGCTATGGCTACACCTTC. Translating gives CAWSRDRGGYGYTF.

The chain has TRBV6-5 and TRBJ2-1; 12 nucleotides align to TRBD2. With V trimmed by 0 bases and J by 9 bases, 6 bases remained unmatched. This CDR3 has 16 amino acids. From germline, CDR1 is MNHEY and CDR2 SVGAGI. Here the CDR3 DNA reads TGTGCCAGCAGTTACTCGTCTAGCGGGGGGGCCTCTGAGCAGTTCTTC. Translating it yields CASSYSSSGGASEQFF.

The chain carries TRBV7-9 and TRBJ2-1; D is perhaps TRBD1 (5 bases). The germline V gene has CDR1 SEHNR and CDR2 FQNEAQ (reference sequence). There are 11 residues in the CDR3. V gave up 11 bases and J gave up 8 bases, with 13 bases separating them. The CDR3: CAGRGFHEQFF. CDR3 nucleotide sequence: TGTGCCGGAAGGGGTTTCCATGAGCAGTTCTTC.

The chain is built from TRBV7-2 and TRBJ1-4; D might be TRBD1 (6 bases). The CDR3 covers 14 residues. CDR1 is SGHTA, CDR2 FQGNSA, per germline. V lost 0 bases and J 5 bases, leaving 7 bases between the germline ends. CDR3 coding DNA: TGTGCCAGCAGCTTAGCCAGGGGAAATGAAAAACTGTTTTTT. Residues: CASSLARGNEKLFF.

This chain links TRBV4-1 with TRBJ2-7; TRBD2 aligns across 7 bases. CDR1 MGHRA and CDR2 YSYEKL come from the germline V gene. This CDR3 comprises 19 residues. Trimming cost V 1 base and J 3 bases; bases outside gene matches: 18. The CDR3 sequence is CASSQGEGPSMEPSYEQYF. The CDR3 DNA sequence: TGCGCCAGCAGCCAAGGGGAGGGCCCTTCCATGGAGCCCAGCTACGAGCAGTACTTC.

The V gene is TRBV9, the J gene TRBJ2-3; 9 bases align to TRBD2. Germline loops: CDR1 SGDLS, CDR2 YYNGEE. The length of the CDR3 is 15 residues. After removal of 4 bases from V and 3 bases from J, the junction contained 6 bases not matched to a gene. This chain's CDR3 is CASSLYSGGTDTQYF. The CDR3 DNA follows: TGTGCCAGCAGCCTATATAGCGGGGGAACAGATACGCAGTATTTT.

The chain combines TRBV7-9 with TRBJ2-3; 7 bases are shared with TRBD1. The CDR3 totals 15 residues. The V and J ends lost 3 bases and 1 base, in that order; junction bases with no gene match: 4. Germline V gives CDR1 SEHNR, CDR2 FQNEAQ (reference sequence). CDR3 sequence reads: CASSFRQGGTDTQYF. The CDR3 DNA is TGTGCCAGCAGCTTCAGACAGGGTGGCACAGATACGCAGTATTTT.

The DNA of the CDR3 is TGTGCCAGCAGCCTTACGGACAGGGAGAACACTGAAGCTTTCTTT. It specifies CASSLTDRENTEAFF. V gene TRBV7-3 combines with J gene TRBJ1-1, with TRBD1 matching over 8 bases. CDR1 and CDR2 (germline): SGHTA, FQGTGA. This CDR3 is built from 15 residues. Unmatched junction bases numbered 6, after V lost 5 bases and J lost 1 base.